This T cell receptor beta chain derives from a study of blood T cell repertoires in COVID-19. Overall study context: Sites in the United States, Italy and Spain provided acute and convalescent COVID-19 samples. The analysed material was cDNA or gDNA that came from T cells, B-cell-depleted T cells, or PBMCs.

As regards this clone: Other DNA sequences in the same sample also yield this CDR3.

Germline lookup yields CDR1 SGHTA and CDR2 FQGNSA. Trimming cost V 6 bases and J 4 bases, with 7 bases left between them. The CDR3 is made up of 12 amino acids. Original methodology: Estimated nucleated cell counts came from reference gene primer amplification. The protocol was immunoSEQ multiplex PCR, while the TCRdb copy is restricted to in-frame clones and leaves out a portion. That table furnishes V, J and clone size, whereas the DNA furnished D and trimming. The sample lists approximately 100,000 clones, approximately 85% occurring once. Sequencing was carried out using peripheral blood. The J gene is TRBJ2-1, the V gene TRBV7-2, with D possibly being TRBD2 (6 bases). The TCR originated in a human donor in a cohort sampled during active COVID-19. The CDR3 protein is CASSAGYNEQFF. DNA for the CDR3: TGTGCCAGCAGTGCGGGGTACAATGAGCAGTTCTTC.